This T cell receptor (beta chain) is from a study of T cell responses to AZD1222 COVID-19 vaccine. Overall study: Second-dose recipients at about 4 or about 12 weeks were treated as one pooled group.

This table comes from immunoSEQ multiplex PCR, and its TCRdb copy is limited to in-frame clones, with some not included. This sample carries about 140,000 clones, over 90% of them seen once, and the ten largest clones take about 5.1%. This CDR3 comprises 14 residues. The germline V gene encodes CDR1 LNHDA and CDR2 SQIVND (reference sequence). The V and J ends lost 4 bases and 7 bases respectively, with 13 bases between them. This receptor was obtained from an adult in good health. The chain combines TRBV19 with TRBJ2-2; D ambiguous. Here the sequenced sample was peripheral blood, taken on day 0 of AZD1222 vaccination. This CDR3 is CASSRRAERGELFF. As DNA, the CDR3 is TGTGCCAGTAGTAGAAGGGCTGAGCGCGGGGAGCTGTTTTTT.